These T cell receptor beta chains were read from a single sample in a study of blood T cell repertoires in COVID-19. Profiled with immunoSEQ multiplex PCR; TCRdb holds only in-frame clones, not every one. The sample lists more than 90,000 clones, 70% to 80% occurring once. The specimen was peripheral blood. The receptors stem from a man in his 70s with acute or convalescent COVID-19. CDR3s include the opening cysteine and the closing phenylalanine or tryptophan. The D gene is left open where the match is weak. Clone size appears in some rows only: once, few, many, or a class for an expanded clone.

CDR3 protein | CDR3 DNA | J gene | clone size | V gene | D gene
CASRKAEGAAYEQYF | TGTGCCAGCAGAAAAGCCGAGGGGGCGGCGTACGAGCAGTACTTC | TRBJ2-7 | - | TRBV28 | TRBD1
CASSYSGGTANHEQFF | TGTGCCAGCAGTTACTCGGGGGGGACGGCTAATCATGAGCAGTTCTTC | TRBJ2-1 | - | TRBV6-5 | TRBD2
CASLLPLKEPPQYF | TGTGCCAGCCTCTTGCCCTTAAAGGAGCCCCCGCAGTATTTT | TRBJ2-3 | - | TRBV25-1 | -
CASSPGTSGITDTQYF | TGTGCCAGCAGTCCAGGGACTAGCGGCATCACAGATACGCAGTATTTT | TRBJ2-3 | - | TRBV28 | TRBD2
CASTVGGHSSYEQYF | TGTGCCAGCACGGTGGGGGGCCATAGCTCCTACGAGCAGTACTTC | TRBJ2-7 | - | TRBV7-9 | -
CASSLAGDGNTIYF | TGCGCCAGCAGCTTGGCAGGGGATGGAAACACCATATATTTT | TRBJ1-3 | - | TRBV5-1 | -
CATQNSPLHF | TGTGCCACCCAAAATTCACCCCTCCACTTT | TRBJ1-6 | - | TRBV27 | -
CASGQEEGGGHEQYF | TGTGCCAGCGGCCAAGAGGAAGGGGGCGGACACGAGCAGTACTTC | TRBJ2-7 | - | TRBV5-4 | TRBD1
CAWSVRERSPLHF | TGTGCCTGGAGTGTACGGGAAAGGTCACCCCTCCACTTT | TRBJ1-6 | few | TRBV30 | -
CASSRQGFNQPQHF | TGTGCCAGCAGCCGACAGGGGTTCAATCAGCCCCAGCATTTT | TRBJ1-5 | few | TRBV27 | TRBD1
CAWTSGVGNEQFF | TGTGCCTGGACTTCGGGAGTGGGCAATGAGCAGTTCTTC | TRBJ2-1 | - | TRBV30 | -
CASLPGGARDEKLFF | TGTGCCAGTCTCCCGGGGGGGGCGCGAGATGAAAAACTGTTTTTT | TRBJ1-4 | - | TRBV19 | -
CASSPTGTSNQPQHF | TGCGCCAGCAGCCCGACAGGAACTAGCAATCAGCCCCAGCATTTT | TRBJ1-5 | - | TRBV5-1 | -
CASSLAGYGNTIYF | TGCGCCAGCAGCTTGGCGGGGTACGGAAACACCATATATTTT | TRBJ1-3 | - | TRBV5-1 | -
CASSPGSVAGELFF | TGTGCCAGCTCCCCGGGAAGTGTAGCCGGGGAGCTGTTTTTT | TRBJ2-2 | - | TRBV19 | -
CASSAEGGASTEAFF | TGTGCCAGCAGTGCAGAAGGGGGCGCGAGCACTGAAGCTTTCTTT | TRBJ1-1 | - | TRBV2 | TRBD1
CATHGGAGDNEQFF | TGTGCCACCCACGGGGGGGCTGGTGACAATGAGCAGTTCTTC | TRBJ2-1 | few | TRBV6-5 | TRBD2
CASSFSGQASGNTIYF | TGTGCCAGCAGCTTCTCCGGACAAGCTTCTGGAAACACCATATATTTT | TRBJ1-3 | - | TRBV7-9 | -
CAWSFSGTGNQPQHF | TGTGCCTGGTCATTTTCCGGGACAGGCAACCAGCCCCAGCATTTT | TRBJ1-5 | - | TRBV30 | TRBD1
CASSPRGSGYTGELFF | TGCGCCAGCAGCCCCCGCGGTAGCGGGTACACCGGGGAGCTGTTTTTT | TRBJ2-2 | - | TRBV5-1 | TRBD2
CASSRSGGFDIQYF | TGTGCCAGTAGTCGGAGTGGAGGGTTTGACATTCAGTACTTC | TRBJ2-4 | - | TRBV19 | -
CASSHSLLASKYEQYF | TGTGCCAGTAGTCACTCACTCCTAGCGTCCAAGTACGAGCAGTACTTC | TRBJ2-7 | - | TRBV19 | -
CASRPSRGSSYEQYF | TGTGCCAGCAGACCCTCACGCGGGAGCTCCTACGAGCAGTACTTC | TRBJ2-7 | - | TRBV27 | TRBD2
CASSPRGTEDQPQHF | TGTGCCAGCAGCCCTAGGGGGACAGAGGATCAGCCCCAGCATTTT | TRBJ1-5 | once | TRBV9 | TRBD1
CATSVPGADTQYF | TGTGCCACCAGTGTCCCCGGTGCAGATACGCAGTATTTT | TRBJ2-3 | - | TRBV24-1 | -
CASRDRGAKNIQYF | TGTGCCAGTAGGGACAGGGGAGCCAAAAACATTCAGTACTTC | TRBJ2-4 | - | TRBV19 | TRBD1
CASSIGVSGTSTDTQYF | TGTGCCAGCAGCATCGGTGTTAGCGGGACTAGCACAGATACGCAGTATTTT | TRBJ2-3 | - | TRBV28 | TRBD2
CASSIGGGRGQPQHF | TGTGCCAGTAGTATAGGAGGGGGTCGGGGTCAGCCCCAGCATTTT | TRBJ1-5 | once | TRBV19 | -
CASRGGADYEQYF | TGTGCCAGCAGGGGAGGTGCAGACTACGAGCAGTACTTC | TRBJ2-7 | - | TRBV27 | -
CASSPGQYNSPLHF | TGTGCCAGCAGCCCCGGACAGTATAATTCACCCCTCCACTTT | TRBJ1-6 | - | TRBV11-2 | -
CSVDRALNEKLFF | TGCAGCGTTGACAGGGCCCTTAATGAAAAACTGTTTTTT | TRBJ1-4 | - | TRBV29-1 | -
CASSLELAGAQETQYF | TGTGCCAGCAGCTTAGAACTAGCGGGGGCTCAAGAGACCCAGTACTTC | TRBJ2-5 | - | TRBV7-2 | TRBD2
CATSRPGQGANSPLHF | TGTGCCACCAGCAGACCGGGACAGGGGGCTAATTCACCCCTCCACTTT | TRBJ1-6 | - | TRBV15 | TRBD1
CASSSLRDRVYNEQFF | TGTGCCAGCAGTTCACTCCGGGACAGGGTCTACAATGAGCAGTTCTTC | TRBJ2-1 | few | TRBV6-5 | TRBD1
CASSSVRGGYEQYF | TGTGCCAGCAGTTCTGTAAGGGGGGGCTACGAGCAGTACTTC | TRBJ2-7 | - | TRBV6-5 | -
CASSQLSGQPYGYTF | TGTGCCAGCAGCCAACTCTCAGGACAGCCCTATGGCTACACCTTC | TRBJ1-2 | - | TRBV7-8 | -
CARSSLWGGYTDTQYF | TGTGCCAGAAGCTCGTTATGGGGGGGCTACACAGATACGCAGTATTTT | TRBJ2-3 | - | TRBV5-3 | -
CSAGQGGGYTF | TGCAGTGCTGGACAGGGGGGAGGCTACACCTTC | TRBJ1-2 | - | TRBV20-1 | TRBD1
CASSPGGSGGAFRGETQYF | TGTGCCAGCTCACCGGGCGGAAGCGGGGGGGCCTTCCGAGGAGAGACCCAGTACTTC | TRBJ2-5 | - | TRBV18 | TRBD2
CASSVAQWTSRTDTQYF | TGTGCCAGCAGCGTAGCTCAATGGACTTCCCGCACAGATACGCAGTATTTT | TRBJ2-3 | once | TRBV9 | -
CATSRDDSSNQPQHF | TGTGCCACCAGCAGAGATGACAGTAGCAATCAGCCCCAGCATTTT | TRBJ1-5 | - | TRBV15 | -
CASSFWTGANTGELFF | TGTGCCAGCAGCTTCTGGACAGGGGCGAACACCGGGGAGCTGTTTTTT | TRBJ2-2 | - | TRBV5-4 | TRBD1
CASSFTWPSSPLHF | TGTGCCAGCAGTTTTACATGGCCCAGTTCACCCCTCCACTTT | TRBJ1-6 | - | TRBV27 | -
CASSFDRYSYEQYF | TGTGCCAGCAGTTTTGACAGGTACTCCTACGAGCAGTACTTC | TRBJ2-7 | once | TRBV7-9 | -
CATSRDSGGAVTDTQYF | TGTGCCACCAGCAGAGATTCGGGGGGCGCAGTCACAGATACGCAGTATTTT | TRBJ2-3 | medium-sized | TRBV15 | -
CASSFRQINTGELFF | TGCGCCAGCAGTTTCAGGCAGATCAACACCGGGGAGCTGTTTTTT | TRBJ2-2 | few | TRBV5-1 | -
CASSLGGSSYNEQFF | TGCGCCAGCAGCTTGGGCGGGTCCTCCTACAATGAGCAGTTCTTC | TRBJ2-1 | once | TRBV5-1 | -
CASSRDRTSYGYTF | TGTGCCAGCAGTCGGGACAGGACTAGCTATGGCTACACCTTC | TRBJ1-2 | - | TRBV2 | TRBD1